The entry that follows covers one TCR beta chain sequence. Method: immunoSEQ multiplex PCR; TCRdb's copy keeps in-frame clones and lacks some. Found here are around 170,000 clones, under 90% of them singletons; the top ten hold about 12%. In terms of age and location, participants ranged from about 18 to 89 years and lived in about 25 US areas. Cohorts were based on clinical histories the participants reported. This record belongs to a study of blood T cell repertoires in COVID-19. The CDR3 has 14 amino acids. V was cut by 10 bases and J by 3 bases, with 16 bases left in between. Germline V lookup: CDR1 SGHAT, CDR2 FQNNGV.

This chain uses TRBV11-2 with TRBJ2-1; a possible D gene is TRBD2 (5 bases). The receptor was isolated from a man in his forties or fifties who had recovered from COVID-19. Material for sequencing was PBMCs or T cells enriched from blood (not recorded which). This CDR3 is CATQEDSLYNEQFF. The CDR3 bases are TGTGCCACCCAGGAGGACTCACTCTACAATGAGCAGTTCTTC.